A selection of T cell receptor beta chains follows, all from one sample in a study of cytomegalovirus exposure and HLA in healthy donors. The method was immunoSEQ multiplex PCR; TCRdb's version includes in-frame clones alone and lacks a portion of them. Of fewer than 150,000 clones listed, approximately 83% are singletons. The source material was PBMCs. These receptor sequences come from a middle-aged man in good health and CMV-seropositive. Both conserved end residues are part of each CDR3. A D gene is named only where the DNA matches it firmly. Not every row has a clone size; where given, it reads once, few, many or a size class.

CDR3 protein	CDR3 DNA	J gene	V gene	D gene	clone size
CASSLGSFTEAFF	TGTGCCAGCAGTTTAGGTAGTTTCACTGAAGCTTTCTTT	TRBJ1-1	TRBV27	-	few
CASSFTGLGNYGYTF	TGTGCCAGCAGCTTTACAGGGTTGGGTAACTATGGCTACACCTTC	TRBJ1-2	TRBV7-9	-	-
CASSLVRVPYNEQFF	TGTGCCAGCAGCTTAGTGCGGGTGCCCTACAATGAGCAGTTCTTC	TRBJ2-1	TRBV7-6	-	once
CASRERMVAGHLAKNIQYF	TGTGCCAGCAGAGAAAGGATGGTAGCGGGACATCTAGCCAAAAACATTCAGTACTTC	TRBJ2-4	TRBV7-9	TRBD2	-
CASSLGATGEETQYF	TGCGCCAGCAGCTTGGGGGCTACAGGGGAAGAGACCCAGTACTTC	TRBJ2-5	TRBV5-1	TRBD1	-
CASSAAGTVYRYTF	TGTGCCAGCAGCGCCGCCGGGACAGTATACCGCTACACCTTC	TRBJ1-2	TRBV27	TRBD1	-
CSVADRGYEQYF	TGCAGCGTCGCGGACAGGGGGTACGAGCAGTACTTC	TRBJ2-7	TRBV29-1	TRBD1	-
CASSFTDRGSYEQYF	TGTGCCAGCAGTTTTACGGACAGGGGATCCTACGAGCAGTACTTC	TRBJ2-7	TRBV6-5	TRBD1	-
CASTSDRGNYNEQFF	TGTGCCAGCACCTCCGACAGGGGAAACTACAATGAGCAGTTCTTC	TRBJ2-1	TRBV27	TRBD1	-
CASSQVPNTEAFF	TGCGCCAGCAGCCAAGTTCCAAACACTGAAGCTTTCTTT	TRBJ1-1	TRBV4-3	-	-
CASGAGAGGMNEQFF	TGTGCCAGCGGGGCGGGAGCGGGTGGGATGAATGAGCAGTTCTTC	TRBJ2-1	TRBV2	TRBD2	-
CASSSQGRGNQPQHF	TGTGCCAGCAGTTCACAGGGTCGGGGCAATCAGCCCCAGCATTTT	TRBJ1-5	TRBV27	-	-
CASSYTGDTQYF	TGTGCCAGCAGTTACACTGGAGATACGCAGTATTTT	TRBJ2-3	TRBV6-6	-	few
CASSSFLEKQFF	TGTGCCAGCAGCTCCTTCTTAGAGAAGCAGTTCTTC	TRBJ2-1	TRBV11-2	-	-
CASTPSSSNEQFF	TGTGCCAGCACCCCGTCCTCGAGCAATGAGCAGTTCTTC	TRBJ2-1	TRBV6-1	-	-
CASSLIAGVGYGYTF	TGTGCCAGCAGTTTAATAGCAGGGGTGGGTTATGGCTACACCTTC	TRBJ1-2	TRBV27	-	-
CASSAYGTGKNQPQHF	TGTGCCAGCAGCGCCTATGGGACAGGGAAAAACCAGCCCCAGCATTTT	TRBJ1-5	TRBV5-6	TRBD1	once
CASSYNGRTSYEQYF	TGTGCCAGCAGCTACAACGGGAGGACCTCTTACGAGCAGTACTTC	TRBJ2-7	TRBV6-5	TRBD2	-
CASSQERLAGANTGELFF	TGCGCCAGCAGCCAAGAGAGGCTAGCGGGGGCCAACACCGGGGAGCTGTTTTTT	TRBJ2-2	TRBV4-3	TRBD2	-
CASSPSPSPATEAFF	TGTGCCAGCAGCCCCTCTCCATCCCCCGCGACTGAAGCTTTCTTT	TRBJ1-1	TRBV7-3	-	-
CASSYSRRVNTEAFF	TGTGCCAGCAGTTACTCGAGGCGGGTGAACACTGAAGCTTTCTTT	TRBJ1-1	TRBV6-6	-	-
CASRPGTSSYEQYF	TGTGCCAGCAGACCCGGGACTTCCTCCTACGAGCAGTACTTC	TRBJ2-7	TRBV6-5	-	once
CSVGGTPYEQYF	TGCAGCGTTGGCGGGACCCCCTACGAGCAGTACTTC	TRBJ2-7	TRBV29-1	-	-
CASSPSGGHSYEQYF	TGTGCCAGCAGCCCGAGCGGGGGGCACTCCTACGAGCAGTACTTC	TRBJ2-7	TRBV7-2	TRBD2	-
CASSKTSGTSSYEQYF	TGTGCCAGCAGTAAGACTAGCGGAACATCCTCCTACGAGCAGTACTTC	TRBJ2-7	TRBV2	TRBD2	-
CASSPRLAGVDEQYF	TGTGCCAGCAGCCCCAGACTAGCGGGAGTAGACGAGCAGTACTTC	TRBJ2-7	TRBV9	TRBD2	-
CASSYIGGYGYTF	TGTGCCAGCAGCTACATAGGAGGCTATGGCTACACCTTC	TRBJ1-2	TRBV7-2	-	-
CASSLYPSGDEQFF	TGTGCCAGCAGCTTATATCCGTCGGGTGATGAGCAGTTCTTC	TRBJ2-1	TRBV7-9	-	-
CASNPGHLGNTIYF	TGTGCCAGCAATCCTGGACACCTTGGAAACACCATATATTTT	TRBJ1-3	TRBV28	-	-
CASSLEATGSNGYTF	TGCGCCAGCAGCTTAGAGGCGACAGGGAGTAATGGCTACACCTTC	TRBJ1-2	TRBV5-1	TRBD1	-
CASSMSFLKNTEAFF	TGCGCCAGCAGCATGTCTTTCCTTAAGAACACTGAAGCTTTCTTT	TRBJ1-1	TRBV5-1	-	-
CASTRGTEAFF	TGTGCCAGTACCAGAGGGACAGAAGCTTTCTTT	TRBJ1-1	TRBV25-1	-	-
CASSVDIQRGYTF	TGTGCCAGCAGCGTAGATATCCAGCGGGGCTACACCTTC	TRBJ1-2	TRBV9	-	-
CASSLTSGGLTYEQYF	TGTGCCAGCAGCTTAACTAGCGGGGGCCTCACCTACGAGCAGTACTTC	TRBJ2-7	TRBV7-2	TRBD2	-
CAIQTGGETQYF	TGTGCCATTCAAACAGGGGGAGAGACCCAGTACTTC	TRBJ2-5	TRBV6-6	TRBD1	once
CASSKTGTAYEQYF	TGTGCCAGTAGTAAGACCGGGACTGCGTACGAGCAGTACTTC	TRBJ2-7	TRBV19	-	-
CASSSKYTRDEKLFF	TGTGCCAGCAGCTCCAAGTATACTAGGGATGAAAAACTGTTTTTT	TRBJ1-4	TRBV25-1	-	-
CASSSRQGQETQYF	TGTGCCAGCAGCTCGCGACAGGGCCAAGAGACCCAGTACTTC	TRBJ2-5	TRBV7-9	TRBD1	-
CAWRRGHGHYGYTF	TGTGCCTGGAGGAGGGGACACGGACACTATGGCTACACCTTC	TRBJ1-2	TRBV30	-	-
CASSSRDRGTYGYTF	TGTGCCAGCAGCTCCCGGGACAGGGGAACTTATGGCTACACCTTC	TRBJ1-2	TRBV5-4	TRBD1	-
CASSLLGAGDTGELFF	TGCGCCAGCAGCTTGCTAGGGGCAGGGGATACCGGGGAGCTGTTTTTT	TRBJ2-2	TRBV5-1	-	-
CASSLAADPYGYTF	TGCGCCAGCAGCTTGGCCGCAGATCCCTATGGCTACACCTTC	TRBJ1-2	TRBV5-1	-	once
CSVEDRLYGYTF	TGCAGCGTAGAGGACAGGCTTTATGGCTACACCTTC	TRBJ1-2	TRBV29-1	TRBD1	-
CASRLGNEQFF	TGTGCCAGCAGGCTAGGCAATGAGCAGTTCTTC	TRBJ2-1	TRBV2	-	-
CASSNSGWDHNEQFF	TGTGCCAGCAGCAACAGCGGGTGGGATCACAATGAGCAGTTCTTC	TRBJ2-1	TRBV14	-	-
CASSYLLRGEQYF	TGTGCCAGCAGTTACTTATTGAGGGGGGAGCAGTACTTC	TRBJ2-7	TRBV6-5	-	-
CASSLDRGRSEAFF	TGTGCCAGCAGCTTAGATAGGGGCCGATCTGAAGCTTTCTTT	TRBJ1-1	TRBV27	-	-
CASSSGQQDTGELFF	TGTGCCAGCAGCTCCGGACAGCAGGACACCGGGGAGCTGTTTTTT	TRBJ2-2	TRBV7-3	-	-
CASRGPLKGALDEKLFF	TGCGCCAGCCGTGGCCCCTTGAAGGGGGCACTAGATGAAAAACTGTTTTTT	TRBJ1-4	TRBV5-1	TRBD1	-
CASSSTVLNTEAFF	TGTGCCAGTAGTTCGACAGTACTGAACACTGAAGCTTTCTTT	TRBJ1-1	TRBV19	-	-
CASRGNIIDSHYGYTF	TGTGCCAGCAGGGGGAACATCATTGACAGTCACTATGGCTACACCTTC	TRBJ1-2	TRBV2	-	-
CASSERPGGKWNGYTF	TGTGCCAGCAGTGAAAGGCCAGGGGGCAAGTGGAATGGCTACACCTTC	TRBJ1-2	TRBV6-1	TRBD1	once
CASSSRQRAGWNGELFF	TGTGCCAGCAGCTCCCGGCAGAGGGCCGGGTGGAACGGGGAGCTGTTTTTT	TRBJ2-2	TRBV7-2	-	-
CSALPGGEPDTQYF	TGCAGCGCCCTCCCGGGGGGGGAACCAGATACGCAGTATTTT	TRBJ2-3	TRBV29-1	TRBD2	-
CASSPPRDRGEKLFF	TGTGCCAGCAGCCCCCCCCGGGACAGGGGAGAAAAACTGTTTTTT	TRBJ1-4	TRBV7-6	TRBD1	-
CASSRSGSDEQFF	TGTGCCAGCAGTCGGAGCGGGAGTGATGAGCAGTTCTTC	TRBJ2-1	TRBV6-5	TRBD2	-